Listed below are T cell receptor beta chains from one sample, sequenced in a study of blood T cell repertoires in COVID-19. Sequencing was performed with immunoSEQ multiplex PCR; in TCRdb, only in-frame clones are kept and a portion is missing. This table holds about 150,000 clones, more than 85% found once. The sample consisted of peripheral blood. The source is a man between 60 and 70 years old with COVID-19, enrolled during active disease. The CDR3 runs from the conserved cysteine through the conserved F or W. Each record gives: D gene, J gene, clone size, V gene, CDR3 DNA, CDR3 protein. The D gene is left open where the match is weak. Only some rows state a clone size, as once, few, many or a class for expanded clones.

>NA|TRBJ2-6|NA|TRBV28
TGTGCCAGCAGACCACCGGGGGGCGCTGGGGCCAACGTCCTGACTTTC
CASRPPGGAGANVLTF
>TRBD1|TRBJ1-4|NA|TRBV19
TGTGCCAGTAGAAACACGGGACAGGGCCATGAAAAACTGTTTTTT
CASRNTGQGHEKLFF
>TRBD1|TRBJ2-3|NA|TRBV18
TGTGCCAGCTCACCACGGGCAACAGGGGTCGCTAGCACAGATACGCAGTATTTT
CASSPRATGVASTDTQYF
>TRBD1|TRBJ2-2|NA|TRBV28
TGTGCCAGCCTCCCCGGGACAGGGCCCGGGGAGCTGTTTTTT
CASLPGTGPGELFF
>TRBD1|TRBJ2-1|few|TRBV7-2
TGTGCCAGCAGCTTAAACAGGGGCTATTCCTACAATGAGCAGTTCTTC
CASSLNRGYSYNEQFF
>TRBD1|TRBJ1-2|once|TRBV7-2
TGTGCCAGCAGCCCTCAACAGGGGGTCTATGGCTACACCTTC
CASSPQQGVYGYTF
>NA|TRBJ2-5|once|TRBV24-1
TGTGCCACCAGTGACACCCGACAGGGCGGAGGGGAGACCCAGTACTTC
CATSDTRQGGGETQYF
>TRBD2|TRBJ2-1|once|TRBV18
TGTGCCAGCTCAACGGGACTAGCGGGAGCCAACAATGAGCAGTTCTTC
CASSTGLAGANNEQFF
>TRBD1|TRBJ1-4|NA|TRBV11-2
TGTGCCAGCAGGCTCGGGACAGAGGATGAAAAACTGTTTTTT
CASRLGTEDEKLFF
>NA|TRBJ1-1|NA|TRBV7-9
TGTGCCAGCAGCTTAGCCTACAGGGTAGTGGACACTGAAGCTTTCTTT
CASSLAYRVVDTEAFF
>NA|TRBJ2-7|NA|TRBV24-1
TGTGCCACCAGTGATCCTATAGCGAAAGAGCAGTACTTC
CATSDPIAKEQYF
>NA|TRBJ2-7|NA|TRBV19
TGTGCCAGTAGTATAGGGCAGTCCTACGAGCAGTACTTC
CASSIGQSYEQYF
>TRBD1|TRBJ2-2|NA|TRBV6-4
TGTGCCAGCAGTGAACAGGGGGCGAACACCGGGGAGCTGTTTTTT
CASSEQGANTGELFF
>TRBD2|TRBJ2-1|NA|TRBV6-5
TGTGCCAGCAGTCATAAAGCGGGAGTCAATGAGCAGTTCTTC
CASSHKAGVNEQFF
>TRBD2|TRBJ2-2|few|TRBV7-3
TGTGCCAGCAGAACGACCGGGACTAGCGGCCACGGGGAGCTGTTTTTT
CASRTTGTSGHGELFF
>NA|TRBJ1-2|once|TRBV18
TGTGCCAGCTCACCTTACATGGATGGCTACACCTTC
CASSPYMDGYTF
>NA|TRBJ2-2|NA|TRBV6-6
TGTGCCAGCAGTTACTCGGACAATGCTAACACCGGGGAGCTGTTTTTT
CASSYSDNANTGELFF
>TRBD1|TRBJ1-6|NA|TRBV11-2
TGTGCCAGCACGACAGGGGTAGATTCACCCCTCCACTTT
CASTTGVDSPLHF
>NA|TRBJ1-2|once|TRBV7-2
TGTGCCAGCAGCTTAGTGGTGGGGGGGACAACACCAATTAACTATGGCTACACCTTC
CASSLVVGGTTPINYGYTF
>TRBD1|TRBJ2-1|once|TRBV30
TGTGCCTGGGGGGGACAGCCCGAATCTAACAATGAGCAGTTCTTC
CAWGGQPESNNEQFF
>TRBD1|TRBJ1-2|NA|TRBV18
TGTGCCAGCTCACTAACTCTTCCGACAGGGGGCAATGGCTACACCTTC
CASSLTLPTGGNGYTF
>NA|TRBJ1-5|NA|TRBV20-1
TGCAGTGCTAGTCCGTTCGATCAGCCCCAGCATTTT
CSASPFDQPQHF
>TRBD1|TRBJ1-1|NA|TRBV3-1/TRBV3-2
TGTGCCAGCAGCAGAGGGGGCTTTTCAGCTTTCTTT
CASSRGGFSAFF
>NA|TRBJ1-1|NA|TRBV25-1
TGTGCCAGCAGTGAAGGACACAAGAACACTGAAGCTTTCTTT
CASSEGHKNTEAFF
>NA|TRBJ2-1|NA|TRBV7-2
TGTGCCAGCAGGGGGAGCTCCTACAATGAGCAGTTCTTC
CASRGSSYNEQFF
>NA|TRBJ2-7|NA|TRBV29-1
TGCAGCGCGACAACGCTCCCTTACGAGCAGTACTTC
CSATTLPYEQYF
>NA|TRBJ2-1|NA|TRBV18
TGTGCCAGCTCACCAGTTCTCCAGGGCACCTACAATGAGCAGTTCTTC
CASSPVLQGTYNEQFF
>NA|TRBJ1-5|NA|TRBV12-3/TRBV12-4
TGTGCCAGCAGTTTAGAAGGGCGGGCCCAGCATTTT
CASSLEGRAQHF
>TRBD2|TRBJ2-3|NA|TRBV7-9
TGTGCCAGCAGGCTACTAGCGGGAGAGGGAGATACGCAGTATTTT
CASRLLAGEGDTQYF
>NA|TRBJ2-7|NA|TRBV7-8
TGTGCCAGCAGCCTCACAGGGGGGGTCGGGTCCGAGCAGTACTTC
CASSLTGGVGSEQYF
>TRBD1|TRBJ1-5|once|TRBV6-1
TGTGCCAGCAGTGAGACCCTTAGACAGGGGGCAAGTCAGCCCCAGCATTTT
CASSETLRQGASQPQHF
>TRBD1|TRBJ2-7|NA|TRBV28
TGTGCCAGCAGTCGGACAGGGCCCTACGAGCAGTACTTC
CASSRTGPYEQYF
>NA|TRBJ2-7|once|TRBV24-1
TGTGCCACCAGTGACCCGACAGCCTCCTACGAGCAGTACTTC
CATSDPTASYEQYF
>TRBD1|TRBJ2-1|NA|TRBV7-2
TGTGCCAGCAGCCTATTGGGACAGGGACACAATGAGCAGTTCTTC
CASSLLGQGHNEQFF
>NA|TRBJ1-2|NA|TRBV6-1
TGTGCCAGCAGTGACCGAAAAAGAGGCTATGGCTACACCTTC
CASSDRKRGYGYTF
>NA|TRBJ2-6|NA|TRBV6-4
TGTGCCAGCAGACAGACGGTTGGGGCCAACGTCCTGACTTTC
CASRQTVGANVLTF
>NA|TRBJ2-3|NA|TRBV10-3
TGTGCCATCAGTGAAGTTGTGGGGGCCAACACAGATACGCAGTATTTT
CAISEVVGANTDTQYF
>NA|TRBJ1-4|NA|TRBV5-1
TGCGCCAGCAGCGCCGACGGAGAAACTAATGAAAAACTGTTTTTT
CASSADGETNEKLFF
>TRBD1|TRBJ1-2|NA|TRBV3-1/TRBV3-2
TGTGCCAGCAGCCAACAAACGACAGGGTATAGTGGCTACACCTTC
CASSQQTTGYSGYTF
>NA|TRBJ2-1|NA|TRBV10-3
TGTGCCATCAGTGGGGCGGGGCGAGGGTATGAGCAGTTCTTC
CAISGAGRGYEQFF
>TRBD1|TRBJ1-1|NA|TRBV20-1
TGCAGTGCTAGTTATCTCGGGACAGGGGGTACTGAAGCTTTCTTT
CSASYLGTGGTEAFF
>TRBD1|TRBJ1-3|NA|TRBV5-8
TGTGCCAGCAGCTCGGTATACAGGGGGAGACCTGGAAACACCATATATTTT
CASSSVYRGRPGNTIYF
>TRBD1|TRBJ2-1|few|TRBV3-1/TRBV3-2
TGTGCCAGCAGCCAAGATAGGACAGGGGGCCACAATGAGCAGTTCTTC
CASSQDRTGGHNEQFF
>NA|TRBJ1-1|once|TRBV21-1
TGTGCCAGCAGCAAGCTCTCAGGGCAGTTTTCTGACACTGAAGCTTTCTTT
CASSKLSGQFSDTEAFF
>NA|TRBJ2-1|few|TRBV27
TGTGCCAGCAGTCCCAAGCTTCTACTGGGGGCGACGAGCAATGAGCAGTTCTTC
CASSPKLLLGATSNEQFF
>TRBD1|TRBJ1-6|NA|TRBV19
TGTGCCAGTAGTCCGACGGACAGGGATTCATCACCCCTCCACTTT
CASSPTDRDSSPLHF
>TRBD2|TRBJ2-1|NA|TRBV18
TGTGCCAGCTCACGTTACGATCTAGCGGGAGGAGGGAATGAGCAGTTCTTC
CASSRYDLAGGGNEQFF
>NA|TRBJ1-6|NA|TRBV5-1
TGCGCCAGCAGCCCCACGCCGGGAGGGTTGGTTGGCGTGAGCTCCTATAATTCACCCCTCCACTTT
CASSPTPGGLVGVSSYNSPLHF
>TRBD1|TRBJ1-1|NA|TRBV14
TGTGCCAGCAGCCGCCCCGGGACAGCAACGGCGGGAGCTTTCTTT
CASSRPGTATAGAFF
>NA|TRBJ1-2|NA|TRBV7-2
TGTGCCAGCAGCTTAAATACAGATTATGGCTACACCTTC
CASSLNTDYGYTF
>NA|TRBJ1-1|once|TRBV12-3/TRBV12-4
TGTGCCAGCAGTTTGCGGGAGGGCACTGAAGCTTTCTTT
CASSLREGTEAFF
>NA|TRBJ2-2|NA|TRBV9
TGTGCCAGCAGCGTAGTCTCTACTTGGGGGGAGCTGTTTTTT
CASSVVSTWGELFF
>NA|TRBJ2-7|NA|TRBV21-1
TGTGCCAGCAGCTTCCGACAGGAGCGCCTCTACGAGCAGTACTTC
CASSFRQERLYEQYF
>TRBD1|TRBJ2-5|NA|TRBV23-1
TGCGCCAGCAGTCAAAGGACAGGGGGTCAAGAGACCCAGTACTTC
CASSQRTGGQETQYF
>TRBD1|TRBJ2-3|NA|TRBV24-1
TGTGCCACCAGTGATCTACGGACAGGGGGCCTATCAGATACGCAGTATTTT
CATSDLRTGGLSDTQYF
>TRBD1|TRBJ1-2|once|TRBV6-1
TGTGCCAGCAGTGAATCGACGGGACAGGGACTCTATGGCTACACCTTC
CASSESTGQGLYGYTF
>TRBD1|TRBJ1-1|NA|TRBV16
TGTGCCAGCAGCCGCCAGGGGGGGAACACTGAAGCTTTCTTT
CASSRQGGNTEAFF